This TCR beta chain was sequenced during a study of cytomegalovirus exposure and HLA in healthy donors. Study-wide findings and caveats: A missense DCLRE1C variant was associated with V- and J-gene trimming of TCR beta chains in a later analysis, and an independent cohort replicated the association. The analysis excluded some indistinguishable V segments, including TRBV6-2 and TRBV6-3.

Nominally healthy donors provided the samples, though records likely missed some immune exposures. Germline-derived CDR1 and CDR2 are SGHRS and YFSETQ. Trimming pared 4 bases from V and 0 bases from J, leaving 13 bases between. The CDR3 is made up of 16 amino acids. PCR used 60 Vbeta primers and 13 Jbeta primers. The assay was immunoSEQ multiplex PCR, and TCRdb's table has in-frame clones only and misses some. The table has some 170,000 clones, 75% seen once. For this clone: Its cognate antigen is unknown.

The TCR was taken from a woman between 50 and 59 years old in good health and CMV-seropositive. The V gene is TRBV5-1, the J gene TRBJ2-2, with D perhaps matching TRBD1 (5 bases). Sequenced input: PBMCs. The CDR3 reads CASSLSTDPNTGELFF. Here the CDR3 DNA reads TGCGCCAGCAGCCTCTCGACAGACCCGAACACCGGGGAGCTGTTTTTT. The variable domain in full, with the rest retrieved from reference TRBV5-1 and TRBJ2-2, is KAGVTQTPRYLIKTRGQQVTLSCSPISGHRSVSWYQQTPGQGLQFLFEYFSETQRNKGNFPGRFSGRQFSNSRSEMNVSTLELGDSALYLCASSLSTDPNTGELFFGEGSRLTVL.